This T cell receptor beta chain was sequenced in a study of T cell responses to AZD1222 COVID-19 vaccine (dated by TCRdb to about 2021). Regarding the complete study: TCR sequencing covered roughly 230 trial participants: about 210 given two doses of AZD1222 and 26 given two doses of MenACWY control vaccine. Trial participants were enrolled by age into 18-55, 56-69 and 70-plus year subgroups, with around 150, 28 and 57 TCR-sequenced participants respectively. The study at large found these results: The vaccine-associated CD4 TCRs covered the entire spike protein, and the dominant responses fell in regions 160-218 and 743-854. In the small 56-69-year group, the increase in depth fell short of significance, most likely because of low power. Only five to seven AZD1222 recipients were SARS-CoV-2 seropositive at baseline, limiting conclusions about previously exposed vaccinees. A significant rise in spike-specific TCR breadth and depth was observed after two AZD1222 doses relative to day 0 and relative to MenACWY recipients. Reportedly, close to half of the unique spike-specific TCRs recognized epitopes lying outside the regions that are mutated in the B.1.351 and B.1.1.7 variants. Participants were mostly white British, with more females than males. The authors suggested clonal diversity may have been underestimated. No day 14 peak-response samples were available, so repertoires were characterized only after the peak T cell response.

The CDR3 regions of human TCRbeta chains were analyzed by immunosequencing. On the study's bioinformatics: TCRs in the repertoires were compared against a reference library of SARS-CoV-2-specific TCRs that had been generated with the MIRA antigen-specificity platform. Breadth meant the fraction of unique TCRs that were SARS-CoV-2-associated, whereas depth meant the fraction of total T cells that were SARS-CoV-2-associated. Using the MIRA data, every spike-specific TCR was mapped to the spike region that the TCR reacted to and assigned to either a CD4 or a CD8 class. Log10-transformed breadth and depth values were compared by one-way ANOVA with Sidak's multiple comparisons tests. Held by TCRdb, this immuneACCESS table contains in-frame sequences only and omits some clones. Under half of the omission traces to an unresolved V gene where checked; the cause of the rest is unknown. The DNA gave D and trimming, while V, J and clone size come from that table. The table for this sample lists about 130,000 clones; approximately 91% of them were counted only once. The ten largest clones capture approximately 0.98% of the sample.

According to the study, the label for this sample's time point signals: about 28 days (+/-7) after the second vaccine dose. AZD1222 recipients whose second dose came at about 4 weeks and those whose second dose came at about 12 weeks were combined into one group, since spike-specific TCR depth and breadth did not differ between the two schedules. The vaccinee samples were drawn from two UK trials, COV001 and COV002, one of which was a single-blind randomized controlled phase 2/3 trial testing AZD1222 (ChAdOx1 nCoV-19) in healthy adults. Trial participant PBMC samples were collected at day 0 and day 28 after the second dose for TCRbeta chain sequencing. According to the germline V gene, CDR1 reads SNHLY and CDR2 reads FYNNEI. V loses 8 bases, J loses 5 bases, and the germline ends lie 18 bases apart. The CDR3 spans 15 residues, from the cysteine through the phenylalanine. Only the CDR3 DNA is retained, 45 bases long and in frame from the first base.

On this clone itself: What this receptor recognizes is not known. No much larger clone is present one base from it, and per-base qualities are unavailable.

The V gene is TRBV2 and the J gene is TRBJ2-2; D gene: possibly TRBD2, on 5 matching bases. The sequences come from peripheral blood, collected 28 days after the second AZD1222 dose. The clonotype was recovered from an adult who received the AZD1222 COVID-19 vaccine. This receptor carries the CDR3 CASLRSLAGTGELFF. The DNA is as follows: TGTGCCAGCCTACGCTCCCTAGCTGGGACCGGGGAGCTGTTTTTT.